The 30 T cell receptor beta chains presented below share a single source sample, sequenced in a study of Graves' ophthalmopathy and Graves' hyperthyroidism. The sequenced template was RNA, covering the TCR beta CDR3 region. After a first-round RT-PCR with HTBI primers, a second-round multiplex PCR was run. TCRdb reprocessed the multiplex PCR reads via MiXCR and lists one record per CDR3 protein. The sample contains 650,000 to 900,000 distinct CDR3 sequences, approximately 40% of which appear only once. The sequenced sample was peripheral blood. The receptor set was obtained from an adult man with Graves' ophthalmopathy.

Regarding this clonotype: Lacking the conserved final phenylalanine or tryptophan, this CDR3 likely reflects a read error. No DNA is shown, since the ends of the CDR3 on it are uncertain; the CDR3 is the one TCRdb lists. The V gene is TRBV10-3, the J gene TRBJ2-6. The CDR3 has 8 residues if both end residues are counted. Germline V gives CDR1 ENHRY, CDR2 SYGVKD. The CDR3 sequence: CAISEGLT.

This clonotype was recorded many times. This sequence joins TRBV2 and TRBJ1-2; the D is unclear. Deletions cut 4 bases from V and 0 bases from J, with 6 bases between. Germline-derived CDR1 and CDR2 are SNHLY and FYNNEI. The CDR3 runs 13 residues. The CDR3 sequence is CASSGTTNYGYTF. Written as DNA, the CDR3 is TGTGCCAGCAGTGGAACCACTAACTATGGCTACACCTTC.

J is TRBJ1-1 and V is TRBV7-8, with 7 bases identical to TRBD1. Germline V CDR1 and CDR2: SGHVS, FQNEAQ. The V gene end was trimmed by 5 bases and the J gene end by 10 bases; junction bases not matched to a gene: 19. The CDR3 covers 16 residues. In DNA form, the CDR3 reads TGTGCCAGCAGCCAAACAGGGGTTCAAGAGGTTCACGGAGCTTTCTTT. Encoded protein: CASSQTGVQEVHGAFF.

The chain couples TRBV29-1 to TRBJ2-5; a weak D match, TRBD2 (5 bases). The CDR3 sequence is 12 residues long. Trimming stripped 3 bases from V and 4 bases from J, with 9 bases between. Per germline, CDR1 SQVTM and CDR2 ANQGSEA. The DNA of the CDR3 is TGCAGCGTTGACCCGGGGAGAGAGACCCAGTACTTC. Protein sequence: CSVDPGRETQYF.

Concerning this clonotype: One end of the junction fails to match germline, which may point to a read error. The chain couples TRBV20-1 to TRBJ2-2; TRBD2 agrees at 11 bases. CDR3 length: 16 amino acids. Germline CDR1 DFQATT, CDR2 SNEGSKA (reference sequence). The CDR3 sequence: CSASSLAGGGDGGLFF. CDR3 coding DNA: TGCAGTGCTAGTTCGCTAGCGGGAGGTGGGGACGGGGGGCTGTTTTTT.

V is TRBV7-9 and J is TRBJ2-2; D may be TRBD1 (5 bases). V gave up 5 bases and J gave up 7 bases, with 11 bases separating them. This CDR3 region has 13 residues. CDR1 and CDR2 (germline): SEHNR, FQNEAQ (reference sequence). The chain's CDR3 is CASSPRASGELFF. CDR3 bases: TGTGCCAGCAGCCCCAGGGCAAGCGGGGAGCTGTTTTTT.

The rearrangement joins TRBV25-1 to TRBJ2-2, with a possible D match to TRBD1 (5 bases). The CDR3 length is 16 residues. Deletions cut 5 bases from V and 2 bases from J, with 15 bases between. Germline V gives CDR1 MGHDK, CDR2 SYGVNS. The CDR3 loop is CASSYLDTTNTGELFF. CDR3 in DNA: TGTGCCAGCAGTTACTTGGACACTACAAACACCGGGGAGCTGTTTTTT. Full variable domain (remainder filled in from reference TRBV25-1 and TRBJ2-2): EADIYQTPRYLVIGTGKKITLECSQTMGHDKMYWYQQDPGMELHLIHYSYGVNSTEKGDLSSESTVSRIRTEHFPLTLESARPSHTSQYLCASSYLDTTNTGELFFGEGSRLTVL.

This clonotype was seen only once. The chain recombines TRBV29-1 with TRBJ1-2; D perhaps matches TRBD1 (5 bases). The CDR3 consists of 13 residues. Trimming took 6 bases from V and 3 from J, leaving 14 bases between them. Germline lookup yields CDR1 SQVTM and CDR2 ANQGSEA. CDR3: CSVSDRGYYGYTF. In nucleotides, the CDR3 is TGCAGCGTGAGTGACAGAGGATACTATGGCTACACCTTC.

In its sample, this clonotype was seen many times. J is TRBJ2-7 and V is TRBV7-2; D gene uncertain. Germline V CDR1 and CDR2: SGHTA, FQGNSA. Between the trimmed V and J ends, which lost 5 bases and 5 bases, there was a span of 16 bases. The CDR3 consists of 14 residues. In DNA, the CDR3 is TGTGCCAGCAGCGACCACCGGACCGAGCACGAGCAGTACTTC. This sequence encodes CASSDHRTEHEQYF.

This clonotype occurred many times. This chain uses TRBV2 with TRBJ1-1, with D maybe TRBD1 (6 bases). Germline V gene sequence: CDR1 SNHLY, CDR2 FYNNEI. The ends were cut back, 5 bases at V and 4 bases at J, with 11 bases in the middle. This CDR3 spans 13 amino acids. CDR3 sequence reads: CASSYRAGTEAFF. CDR3 coding DNA: TGTGCCAGCAGTTACAGGGCGGGCACTGAAGCTTTCTTT.

This clonotype was counted at least ten times. The chain joins TRBV7-2 to TRBJ2-7; TRBD2 is a possible D gene (5 bases). The CDR3 is 13 residues long. The V and J ends lost 5 bases and 4 bases respectively, with 12 bases between them. The V gene's germline CDR1 is SGHTA and CDR2 FQGNSA. The CDR3 DNA reads as TGTGCCAGCAGCCCCGGACGGACTTACGAGCAGTACTTC. Protein product: CASSPGRTYEQYF.

This chain connects TRBV19 to TRBJ2-5; a weak D match, TRBD1 (5 bases). The CDR3 runs 14 residues. Germline V gives CDR1 LNHDA, CDR2 SQIVND (reference sequence). V was trimmed by 5 bases and J by 2 bases, leaving 12 bases between them. CDR3 in DNA: TGTGCCAGTAGTGACGACAGCCTTCAAGAGACCCAGTACTTC. It codes for CASSDDSLQETQYF.

The V gene is TRBV7-9, the J gene TRBJ1-1, with 8 bases that match TRBD1. The ends lost 1 base at V and 11 bases at J; junction bases unmatched: 9. Germline V lookup: CDR1 SEHNR, CDR2 FQNEAQ (reference sequence). The CDR3 covers 14 residues. The DNA for the CDR3 is TGTGCCAGCAGCTTAGGGGACAGGTGGGGGCCGGCTTTCTTT. Protein product: CASSLGDRWGPAFF.

This chain links TRBV7-9 with TRBJ2-7, with D possibly TRBD1 on 5 matching bases. The CDR3 is 16 residues long. CDR1 is SEHNR and CDR2 is FQNEAQ in the germline V gene (reference sequence). The V end was cut by 2 bases, the J end by 3 bases, with 17 bases between. As DNA, the CDR3 is TGTGCCAGCAGCTTAAAGGGGCTGGGCTTAGACTACGAGCAGTACTTC. This translates into CASSLKGLGLDYEQYF. Filled out from reference TRBV7-9 and TRBJ2-7, the complete variable domain reads DTGVSQNPRHKITKRGQNVTFRCDPISEHNRLYWYRQTLGQGPEFLTYFQNEAQLEKSRLLSDRFSAERPKGSFSTLEIQRTEQGDSAMYLCASSLKGLGLDYEQYFGPGTRLTVT.

Comment on this clonotype: This may be a read error: a much more frequent sequence differs by one nucleotide. The chain combines TRBV10-3 with TRBJ2-2; D uncertain. Germline V gives CDR1 ENHRY, CDR2 SYGVKD. The CDR3 runs 14 residues. The chain's CDR3 is CAISARMNAGELFF. CDR3 in DNA: TGTGCCATCTCGGCCAGGATGAACGCCGGGGAGCTGTTTTTT.

This clonotype was recorded a few times. The rearrangement links TRBV20-1 to TRBJ2-7, with D possibly TRBD2 on 8 matching bases. V gave up 6 bases and J gave up 1 base, with 25 bases separating them. Germline CDR1 reads DFQATT; CDR2 reads SNEGSKA (reference sequence). The CDR3 has 17 residues. CDR3 DNA: TGCAGTGCCAGAACCAGACAGGGACCTAGCGGGTCCTACGAGCAGTACTTC. Amino acids: CSARTRQGPSGSYEQYF.

V is TRBV20-1 and J is TRBJ2-2; D is undetermined. There are 13 residues in the CDR3. Trimming pared 6 bases from V and 3 bases from J, leaving 11 bases between. Germline values: CDR1 DFQATT, CDR2 SNEGSKA (reference sequence). The CDR3, as DNA: TGCAGTGCGCGATCATTTTACACCGGGGAGCTGTTTTTT. Protein sequence: CSARSFYTGELFF.

This chain uses TRBV5-4 with TRBJ1-6; D ambiguous. Germline V gives CDR1 SGHNT, CDR2 YYREEE (reference sequence). This CDR3 is built from 15 residues. V gave up 7 bases and J gave up 9 bases, with 20 bases separating them. CDR3 sequence reads: CASARNLGHSSPLHF. The CDR3 DNA reads TGTGCCAGCGCCAGAAATTTGGGTCACTCTTCACCCCTCCACTTT.

The chain links TRBV12-3 or TRBV12-4 to TRBJ1-2; TRBD1 is a possible D gene (5 bases). CDR3 length: 13 amino acids. The V end was cut by 3 bases, the J end by 8 bases, with 13 bases between. The DNA for the CDR3 is TGTGCCAGCAGTTTGTTTGGCAGGGAGGGCTACACCTTC. This sequence encodes CASSLFGREGYTF.

The chain couples TRBV4-2 to TRBJ2-5, with D uncertain. Germline V lookup: CDR1 LGHNA, CDR2 YNFKEQ. The CDR3 is 14 amino acids. V lost 0 bases, J lost 3 bases, and 8 bases lay in between. The CDR3 here is CASSQETSKETQYF. Written as DNA, the CDR3 is TGTGCCAGCAGCCAAGAAACCAGCAAAGAGACCCAGTACTTC.

The rearrangement joins TRBV7-9 to TRBJ2-5, with D possibly being TRBD2 (6 bases). The V gene's germline CDR1 is SEHNR and CDR2 FQNEAQ (reference sequence). V lost 4 bases and J 5 bases, leaving 14 bases between the germline ends. The CDR3 runs to 14 residues. CDR3 DNA sequence: TGTGCCAGCAGCTCGGAGGGACGTCAGGAGACCCAGTACTTC. It is translated as CASSSEGRQETQYF.

The genes are TRBV20-1 and TRBJ1-5, with 9 bases fitting TRBD1. V shed 5 bases, J shed 5 bases, and the junction held 4 bases outside the gene matches. There are 13 residues in the CDR3. Germline CDR1 is DFQATT and CDR2 is SNEGSKA (reference sequence). CDR3 nucleotide sequence: TGCAGTGCTTGGGACAGGGACTATCAGCCCCAGCATTTT. It codes for CSAWDRDYQPQHF.

The genes are TRBV7-9 and TRBJ2-7; D ambiguous. The germline V gene has CDR1 SEHNR and CDR2 FQNEAQ (reference sequence). The ends were cut back, 6 bases at V and 2 bases at J, with 11 bases in the middle. The CDR3 has 13 residues. For the CDR3, the DNA is TGTGCCAGCAGTTCCTACTGGACCTACGAGCAGTACTTC. It codes for CASSSYWTYEQYF.

The chain combines TRBV25-1 with TRBJ2-2, with 14 bases matching TRBD2. Germline V gene sequence: CDR1 MGHDK, CDR2 SYGVNS. After removal of 10 bases from V and 6 bases from J, the junction contained 1 base not matched to a gene. There are 13 residues in the CDR3. CDR3 sequence (DNA): TGTGCCACGGGACTAGCGGGAGCCGGGGAGCTGTTTTTT. As protein: CATGLAGAGELFF.

This rearrangement joins TRBV12-3 or TRBV12-4 to TRBJ2-5; TRBD2 aligns across 7 bases. The CDR3 spans 15 residues. The trim removed 5 bases at V and 4 bases at J, leaving 10 bases unmatched. DNA for the CDR3: TGTGCCAGCAGTCATGGGAGGGGATTTCGAGAGACCCAGTACTTC. Amino acid sequence: CASSHGRGFRETQYF.

The V and J genes are TRBV25-1 and TRBJ2-2; TRBD2 might be the D (6 bases). The germline V gene encodes CDR1 MGHDK and CDR2 SYGVNS. The CDR3 spans 14 residues. Trimming pared 6 bases from V and 4 bases from J, leaving 12 bases between. The CDR3 loop is CASSQPGGTGELFF. The CDR3 coding sequence is TGTGCCAGCAGCCAACCCGGGGGCACCGGGGAGCTGTTTTTT.

CDR3 loop: CASTGTGGLQAFF. The DNA for the CDR3 is TGTGCCAGCACCGGGACAGGGGGATTACAAGCTTTCTTT. The chain combines TRBV10-3 with TRBJ1-1; TRBD1 agrees at 11 bases. Germline lookup yields CDR1 ENHRY and CDR2 SYGVKD. The CDR3 contains 13 residues. V was clipped by 10 bases and J by 9 bases; unmatched bases: 10.

This clonotype occurred many times. V is TRBV7-2 and J is TRBJ2-5; D uncertain. Germline values: CDR1 SGHTA, CDR2 FQGNSA. V lost 6 bases to trimming and J lost 1 base, with 12 bases between them. This CDR3 region has 14 residues. This CDR3 is CASSHRHSQETQYF. CDR3 sequence (DNA): TGTGCCAGCAGTCACAGACACTCCCAAGAGACCCAGTACTTC.

J is TRBJ2-7 and V is TRBV19; 9 nucleotides match TRBD1. V dropped 5 bases and J dropped 1; count of bases not matched to a gene: 3. The CDR3 spans 14 residues. Germline assignment: CDR1 LNHDA and CDR2 SQIVND (reference sequence). The CDR3 sequence is CASSATGGSYEQYF. CDR3 sequence (DNA): TGTGCCAGTAGTGCGACAGGGGGGTCCTACGAGCAGTACTTC.

This clonotype was observed many times. The genes are TRBV7-9 and TRBJ1-3; D is unclear. V gave up 9 bases and J gave up 1 base, with 10 bases separating them. Germline V gene lookup returns CDR1 SEHNR and CDR2 FQNEAQ (reference sequence). The CDR3 has 13 residues. The CDR3 is CASRASSGNTIYF. The CDR3 coding sequence is TGTGCCAGTCGGGCTTCATCTGGAAACACCATATATTTT.